Following are 19 T cell receptor beta chains from one sample sequenced in a study of blood T cell repertoires in COVID-19. Sequencing used immunoSEQ multiplex PCR; TCRdb keeps in-frame clones, though not all of them. Altogether roughly 250,000 clones are present, 85% to 95% being singletons, with the ten largest covering approximately 2%. Sequencing was performed on PBMCs or T cells enriched from blood (not recorded which). These receptors were obtained from a woman between 18 and 29 years old who had recovered from COVID-19.

The rearrangement uses TRBV28 and TRBJ1-5; TRBD1 aligns across 10 bases. This CDR3 region has 16 residues. The germline V gene encodes CDR1 MDHEN and CDR2 SYDVKM. J was trimmed by 6 bases and V by 3 bases; bases with no gene match: 8. CDR3 residues: CASSFLDRGLTQPQHF. CDR3 nucleotide sequence: TGTGCCAGCAGTTTCCTCGACAGGGGGCTAACTCAGCCCCAGCATTTT.

The V and J genes are TRBV19 and TRBJ1-6, with 7 bases matching TRBD1. The V segment lost 4 bases and the J segment 14 bases; nucleotides outside the gene matches: 8. This CDR3 contains 13 residues. CDR1 is LNHDA, CDR2 SQIVND, per germline (reference sequence). The CDR3 coding sequence is TGTGCCAGTAGTAAGGGAGAGACAGGGACCCTCCACTTT. Translating it yields CASSKGETGTLHF.

This chain connects TRBV5-8 to TRBJ1-5; D remains ambiguous. The germline gives CDR1 SGHTS, CDR2 YDEGEE. The V and J ends lost 4 bases and 0 bases respectively, with 11 bases between them. The CDR3 runs to 15 residues. This CDR3 reads CASSMDGYSNQPQHF. CDR3 nucleotides: TGTGCCAGCAGCATGGACGGTTATAGCAATCAGCCCCAGCATTTT.

V usage is TRBV28 and J usage is TRBJ1-1, with a tentative D call TRBD1 (5 bases). Looked up from germline, CDR1 is MDHEN and CDR2 is SYDVKM. The CDR3 has 15 residues. The V end was cut by 4 bases, the J end by 4 bases, with 16 bases between. The CDR3 here is CASSSLGLGGTEAFF. For the CDR3, the DNA is TGTGCCAGCAGTTCTCTTGGTCTGGGGGGCACTGAAGCTTTCTTT.

The chain links TRBV7-3 to TRBJ1-2; TRBD1 agrees at 11 bases. V was clipped by 0 bases and J by 6 bases; unmatched bases: 15. Germline values: CDR1 SGHTA, CDR2 FQGTGA. This CDR3 region has 19 residues. CDR3 protein: CASSLTPPGQGASVHGYTF. CDR3 coding DNA: TGTGCCAGCAGCTTAACCCCTCCCGGACAGGGGGCCTCTGTGCATGGCTACACCTTC.

The table lists this clone with a count of one. The rearrangement joins TRBV12-3 or TRBV12-4 to TRBJ1-1; D unresolved. The CDR3 totals 13 residues. The ends were cut back, 3 bases at V and 5 bases at J, with 10 bases in the middle. Here the CDR3 DNA reads TGTGCCAGCAGTTTTGTCTCGGGAACTGAAGCTTTCTTT. The encoded protein is CASSFVSGTEAFF.

The genes are TRBV6-1 and TRBJ2-7; 9 bases map to TRBD1. CDR3 length: 16 residues. Per the germline V gene, CDR1 is MNHNS and CDR2 is SASEGT. V trimming: 7 bases; J trimming: 6 bases; junction bases outside the gene matches: 16. The DNA for the CDR3 is TGTGCCAGCATTGATACACCGGGACAGGGACACGGCGAGCAGTACTTC. Translating gives CASIDTPGQGHGEQYF.

A few counts support this clone. V and J are TRBV28 and TRBJ2-7; no firm D call. Trimming shortened V by 6 bases and J by 2 bases, and 11 bases separated the two germline ends. Germline V gene lookup returns CDR1 MDHEN and CDR2 SYDVKM. This CDR3 has 13 amino acids. The CDR3 sequence is CASRRMGPYEQYF. For the CDR3, the DNA is TGTGCCAGCAGGAGGATGGGTCCCTACGAGCAGTACTTC. The full variable domain, with the rest looked up from reference TRBV28 and TRBJ2-7, is DVKVTQSSRYLVKRTGEKVFLECVQDMDHENMFWYRQDPGLGLRLIYFSYDVKMKEKGDIPEGYSVSREKKERFSLILESASTNQTSMYLCASRRMGPYEQYFGPGTRLTVT.

J is TRBJ1-5 and V is TRBV6-5; TRBD1 agrees at 7 bases. The CDR3 is made up of 14 amino acids. CDR1 and CDR2 from the germline V gene are MNHEY and SVGAGI. V lost 9 bases to trimming and J lost 4 bases; unmatched junction nucleotides: 9. CDR3 protein: CASTYQGENQPQHF. CDR3 bases: TGTGCCAGTACTTATCAGGGGGAGAATCAGCCCCAGCATTTT.

The chain combines TRBV25-1 with TRBJ1-6; D is unresolved. There are 11 residues in the CDR3. Germline V lookup: CDR1 MGHDK, CDR2 SYGVNS. Trimming took off 0 bases at V and 15 bases at J, with 6 bases between the two ends. The CDR3 nucleotides are TGTGCCAGCAGTGAATATTCGGTCCTCCACTTT. It codes for CASSEYSVLHF. The complete variable domain, with remaining parts taken from reference TRBV25-1 and TRBJ1-6, reads EADIYQTPRYLVIGTGKKITLECSQTMGHDKMYWYQQDPGMELHLIHYSYGVNSTEKGDLSSESTVSRIRTEHFPLTLESARPSHTSQYLCASSEYSVLHFGNGTRLTVT.

This chain links TRBV7-8 with TRBJ1-1; 8 nucleotides align to TRBD1. The CDR3 length is 18 residues. CDR1 is SGHVS, CDR2 FQNEAQ, per germline. V trimming: 0 bases; J trimming: 3 bases; junction bases outside the gene matches: 12. The CDR3 spells CASSLASRTGWGYTEAFF. CDR3 bases: TGTGCCAGCAGCTTAGCCTCGAGGACAGGGTGGGGCTACACTGAAGCTTTCTTT.

Concerning this clone itself: Other DNA sequences in this sample translate to the same CDR3. The genes are TRBV9 and TRBJ2-1; D remains unclear. The CDR3 consists of 12 residues. Germline CDR1 and CDR2: SGDLS and YYNGEE. V was clipped by 0 bases and J by 9 bases, with 7 bases between them. The CDR3 sequence is CASSVVGGEQFF. CDR3 DNA: TGTGCCAGCAGCGTAGTTGGCGGTGAGCAGTTCTTC.

The chain couples TRBV4-2 to TRBJ2-7, with D perhaps matching TRBD2 (5 bases). The CDR3 totals 13 residues. CDR1 is LGHNA and CDR2 is YNFKEQ in the germline V gene. V shed 1 base and J shed 4 bases, with 8 bases lying between them. Here the CDR3 reads CASSQGPGYEQYF. The DNA of the CDR3 is TGTGCCAGCAGCCAAGGCCCGGGATACGAGCAGTACTTC.

The chain recombines TRBV11-1 with TRBJ1-1, with a possible D match to TRBD1 (6 bases). The CDR3 contains 13 residues. Germline V gives CDR1 SGHAT, CDR2 FQDESV (reference sequence). With 8 bases removed from V and 0 bases from J, the gap between germline ends came to 10 bases. The CDR3 DNA follows: TGTGCCAGCTCGGGACAACTGAACACTGAAGCTTTCTTT. This codes for CASSGQLNTEAFF.

This sequence joins TRBV18 and TRBJ1-1, with D possibly matching TRBD1 (6 bases). CDR1 KGHSH and CDR2 LQKENI come from the germline V gene. The CDR3 contains 16 residues. Trimming cost V 3 bases and J 4 bases, with 18 bases left between them. CDR3 region: CASSPLLQGSGTEAFF. In DNA, the CDR3 is TGTGCCAGCTCACCGCTTTTACAGGGAAGCGGCACTGAAGCTTTCTTT.

This chain links TRBV12-3 or TRBV12-4 with TRBJ1-1; possible D gene TRBD1, 5 bases. This CDR3 is 12 amino acids long. Trimming removed 8 bases from V and 3 bases from J, with 10 bases in between. CDR3 loop: CASAGGDTEAFF. Written as DNA, the CDR3 is TGTGCCAGCGCCGGAGGGGACACTGAAGCTTTCTTT.

The chain uses TRBV15 and TRBJ1-2; unclear D gene. V was cut by 3 bases and J by 0 bases, with 8 bases left in between. Germline assignment: CDR1 LNHNV and CDR2 YYDKDF (reference sequence). This CDR3 comprises 14 residues. CDR3 loop: CATSRDGTNYGYTF. For the CDR3, the DNA is TGTGCCACCAGCAGGGACGGGACTAACTATGGCTACACCTTC.

This chain connects TRBV7-6 to TRBJ2-2; D is unresolved. With 2 bases removed from V and 1 base from J, the gap between germline ends came to 5 bases. This CDR3 region has 14 residues. CDR1 and CDR2 (germline): SGHVS, FNYEAQ. The CDR3 sequence: CASSLILNTGELFF. The CDR3 region has the DNA TGTGCCAGCAGCTTAATCCTGAACACCGGGGAGCTGTTTTTT. The full variable domain, in which reference TRBV7-6 and TRBJ2-2 provide the parts outside the CDR3, is GAGVSQSPRYKVTKRGQDVALRCDPISGHVSLYWYRQALGQGPEFLTYFNYEAQQDKSGLPNDRFSAERPEGSISTLTIQRTEQRDSAMYRCASSLILNTGELFFGEGSRLTVL.

This clone was counted many times. The chain links TRBV7-9 to TRBJ1-1, with D unclear. V dropped 1 base and J dropped 7 bases, with 13 bases sitting between them. The germline V gene encodes CDR1 SEHNR and CDR2 FQNEAQ (reference sequence). CDR3 length: 14 residues. The CDR3 coding sequence is TGTGCCAGCAGCTTAGAGACTGGGTCGGGTGAAGCTTTCTTT. This gives the protein CASSLETGSGEAFF.